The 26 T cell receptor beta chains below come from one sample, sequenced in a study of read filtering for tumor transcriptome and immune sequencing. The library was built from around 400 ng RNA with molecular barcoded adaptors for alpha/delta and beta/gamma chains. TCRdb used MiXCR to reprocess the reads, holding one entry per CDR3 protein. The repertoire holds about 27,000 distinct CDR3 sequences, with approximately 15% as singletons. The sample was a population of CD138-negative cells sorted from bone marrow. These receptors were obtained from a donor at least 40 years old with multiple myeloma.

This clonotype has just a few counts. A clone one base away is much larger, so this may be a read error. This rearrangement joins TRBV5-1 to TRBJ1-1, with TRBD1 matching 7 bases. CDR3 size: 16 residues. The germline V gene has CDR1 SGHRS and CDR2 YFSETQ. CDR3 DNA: TGCGCCAGCAGCCCTAACAGGGGCGACATGAACACTAAAGCTTTCTTT. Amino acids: CASSPNRGDMNTKAFF.

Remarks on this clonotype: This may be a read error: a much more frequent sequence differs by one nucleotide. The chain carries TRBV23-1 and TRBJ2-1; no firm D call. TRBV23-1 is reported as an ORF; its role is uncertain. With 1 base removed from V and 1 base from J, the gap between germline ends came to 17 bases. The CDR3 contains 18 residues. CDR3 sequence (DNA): TGCGCCAGCAGTCAATGCTCCCACGGGCTGGGGTCCTACAATGAGCAGTTCTTC. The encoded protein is CASSQCSHGLGSYNEQFF.

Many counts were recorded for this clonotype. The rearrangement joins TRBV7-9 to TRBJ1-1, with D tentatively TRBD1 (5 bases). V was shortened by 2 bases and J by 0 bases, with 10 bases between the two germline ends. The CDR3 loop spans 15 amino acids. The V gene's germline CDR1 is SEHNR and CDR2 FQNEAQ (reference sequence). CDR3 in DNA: TGTGCCAGCAGCTTACGAACGGGGGTGAACACTGAAGCTTTCTTT. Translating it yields CASSLRTGVNTEAFF.

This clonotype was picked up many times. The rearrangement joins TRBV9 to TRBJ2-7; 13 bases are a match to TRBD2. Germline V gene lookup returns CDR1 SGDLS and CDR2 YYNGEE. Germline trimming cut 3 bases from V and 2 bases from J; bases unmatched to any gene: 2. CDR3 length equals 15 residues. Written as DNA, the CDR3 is TGTGCCAGCAGCGGCGGACTAGCGGGAGCCTACGAGCAGTACTTC. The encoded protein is CASSGGLAGAYEQYF.

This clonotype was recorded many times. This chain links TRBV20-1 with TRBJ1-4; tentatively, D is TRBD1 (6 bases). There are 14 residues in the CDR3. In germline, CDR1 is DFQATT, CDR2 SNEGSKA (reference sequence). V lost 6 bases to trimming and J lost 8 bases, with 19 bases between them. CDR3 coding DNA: TGCAGTGCCCCCATGGAACCCACAGGGGAAAAACTGTTTTTT. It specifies CSAPMEPTGEKLFF.

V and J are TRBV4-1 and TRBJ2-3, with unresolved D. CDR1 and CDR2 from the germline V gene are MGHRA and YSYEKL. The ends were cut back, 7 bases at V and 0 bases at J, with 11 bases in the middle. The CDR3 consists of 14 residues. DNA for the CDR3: TGCGCCAGCATGCCTGTTCCTAGCACAGATACGCAGTATTTT. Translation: CASMPVPSTDTQYF.

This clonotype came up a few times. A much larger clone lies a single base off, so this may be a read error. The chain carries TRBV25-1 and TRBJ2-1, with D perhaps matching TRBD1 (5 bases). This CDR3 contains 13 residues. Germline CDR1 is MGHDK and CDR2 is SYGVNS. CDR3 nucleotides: TGTGCCAGCAGTGCCTCAGTGGACAATGAGCAGCTCTTC. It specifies CASSASVDNEQLF. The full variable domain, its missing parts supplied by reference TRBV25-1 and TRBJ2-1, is EADIYQTPRYLVIGTGKKITLECSQTMGHDKMYWYQQDPGMELHLIHYSYGVNSTEKGDLSSESTVSRIRTEHFPLTLESARPSHTSQYLCASSASVDNEQLFGPGTRLTVL.

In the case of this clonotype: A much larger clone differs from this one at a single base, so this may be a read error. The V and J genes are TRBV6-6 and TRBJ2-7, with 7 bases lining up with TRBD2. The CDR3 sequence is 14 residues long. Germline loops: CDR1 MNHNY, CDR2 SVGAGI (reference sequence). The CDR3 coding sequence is TGTGCCAGCAGACCTGGCGGGAGCACCTACGGGCAGTACTTC. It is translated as CASRPGGSTYGQYF.

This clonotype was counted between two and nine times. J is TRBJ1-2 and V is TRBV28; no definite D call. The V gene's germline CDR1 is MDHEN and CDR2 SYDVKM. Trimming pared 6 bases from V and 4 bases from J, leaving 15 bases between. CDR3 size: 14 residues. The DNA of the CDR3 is TGTGCCAGCAGCCTTTCACCGACAAGCTATGGCTACACCTTC. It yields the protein CASSLSPTSYGYTF.

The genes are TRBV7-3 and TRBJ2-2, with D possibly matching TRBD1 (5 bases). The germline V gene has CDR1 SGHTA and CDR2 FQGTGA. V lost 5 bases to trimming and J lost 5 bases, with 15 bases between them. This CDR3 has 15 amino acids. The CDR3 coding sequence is TGTGCCAGCAGCCAACCCCAGGGCCTGACCGGGGAGCTGTTTTTT. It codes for CASSQPQGLTGELFF.

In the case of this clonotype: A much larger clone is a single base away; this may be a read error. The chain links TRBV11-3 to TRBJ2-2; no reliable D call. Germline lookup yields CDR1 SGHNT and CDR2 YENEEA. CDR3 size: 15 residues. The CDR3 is CVSSLSGPNTGELFF. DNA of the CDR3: TGTGTCAGCAGCTTATCCGGACCCAACACCGGGGAGCTGTTTTTT.

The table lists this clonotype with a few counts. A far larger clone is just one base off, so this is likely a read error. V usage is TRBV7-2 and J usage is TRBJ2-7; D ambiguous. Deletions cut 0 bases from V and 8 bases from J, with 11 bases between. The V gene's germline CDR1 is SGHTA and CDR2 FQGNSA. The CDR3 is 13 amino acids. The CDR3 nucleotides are TGTGCCAGCAGCTTAGCAAACCCGTGGCAGCAGTACTTC. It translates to CASSLANPWQQYF. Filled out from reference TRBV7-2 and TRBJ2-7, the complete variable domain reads GAGVSQSPSNKVTEKGKDVELRCDPISGHTALYWYRQSLGQGLEFLIYFQGNSAPDKSGLPSDRFSAERTGGSVSTLTIQRTQQEDSAVYLCASSLANPWQQYFGPGTRLTVT.

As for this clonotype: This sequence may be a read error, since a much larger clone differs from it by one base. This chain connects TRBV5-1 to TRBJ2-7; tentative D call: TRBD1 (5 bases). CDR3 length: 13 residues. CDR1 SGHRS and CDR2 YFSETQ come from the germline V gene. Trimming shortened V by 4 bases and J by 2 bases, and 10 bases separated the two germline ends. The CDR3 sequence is CASSLRQTYEQYF. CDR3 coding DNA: TGCGCCAGCAGCCTAAGACAGACCTACGAGCAGTACTTC.

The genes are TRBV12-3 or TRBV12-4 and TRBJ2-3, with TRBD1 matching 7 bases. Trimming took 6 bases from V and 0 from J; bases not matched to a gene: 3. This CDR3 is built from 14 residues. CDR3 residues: CASRRQGSTDTQYF. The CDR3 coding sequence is TGTGCCAGCAGGCGACAGGGTAGCACAGATACGCAGTATTTT.

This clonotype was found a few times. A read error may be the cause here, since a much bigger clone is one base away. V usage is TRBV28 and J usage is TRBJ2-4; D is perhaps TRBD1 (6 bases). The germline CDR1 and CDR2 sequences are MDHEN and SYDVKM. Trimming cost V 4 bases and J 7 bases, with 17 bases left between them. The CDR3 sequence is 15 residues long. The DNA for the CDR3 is TGTGCCAGCAGTTCATCCGGCAGGGGTGGCAACATTCAGTACTTC. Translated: CASSSSGRGGNIQYF.

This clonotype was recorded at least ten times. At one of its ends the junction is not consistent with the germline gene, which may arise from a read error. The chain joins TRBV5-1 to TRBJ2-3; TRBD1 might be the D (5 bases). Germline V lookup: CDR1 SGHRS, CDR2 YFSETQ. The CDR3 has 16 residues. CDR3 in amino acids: CATSLEQATRADMQYF. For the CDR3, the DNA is TGCGCCACCAGCTTGGAACAGGCCACCAGAGCAGATATGCAGTATTTT.

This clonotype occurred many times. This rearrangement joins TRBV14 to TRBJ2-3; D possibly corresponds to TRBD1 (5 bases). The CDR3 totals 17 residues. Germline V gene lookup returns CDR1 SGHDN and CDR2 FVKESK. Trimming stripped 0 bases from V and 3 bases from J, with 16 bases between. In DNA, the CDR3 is TGTGCCAGCAGCCAAGACTTAGGGGAAGACGGGACAGATACGCAGTATTTT. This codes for CASSQDLGEDGTDTQYF.

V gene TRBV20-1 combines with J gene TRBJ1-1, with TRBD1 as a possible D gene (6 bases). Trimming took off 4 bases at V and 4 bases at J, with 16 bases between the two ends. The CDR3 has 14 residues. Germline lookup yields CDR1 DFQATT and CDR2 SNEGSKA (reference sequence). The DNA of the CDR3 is TGCAGTGCTAAAACAGGGCTGCGGGCCACTGAAGCTTTCTTT. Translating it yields CSAKTGLRATEAFF.

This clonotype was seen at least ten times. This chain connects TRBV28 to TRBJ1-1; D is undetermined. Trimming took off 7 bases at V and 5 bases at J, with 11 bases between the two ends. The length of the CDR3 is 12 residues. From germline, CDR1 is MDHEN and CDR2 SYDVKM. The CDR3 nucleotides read TGTGCCAGCATCGAGGGTGGTACTGAAGCTTTCTTT. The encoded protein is CASIEGGTEAFF.

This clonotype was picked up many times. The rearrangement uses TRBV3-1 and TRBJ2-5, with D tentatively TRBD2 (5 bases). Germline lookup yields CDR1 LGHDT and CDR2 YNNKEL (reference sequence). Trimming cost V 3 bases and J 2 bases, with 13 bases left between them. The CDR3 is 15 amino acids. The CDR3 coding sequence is TGTGCCAGCAGCCAGACCGGAGGCGTGCAAGAGACCCAGTACTTC. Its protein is CASSQTGGVQETQYF.

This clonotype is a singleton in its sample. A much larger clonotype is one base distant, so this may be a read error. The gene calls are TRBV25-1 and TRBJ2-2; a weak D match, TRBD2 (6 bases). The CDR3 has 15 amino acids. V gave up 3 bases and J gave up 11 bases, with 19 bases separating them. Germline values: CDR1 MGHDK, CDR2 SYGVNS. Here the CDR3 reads CASSDPLVGGRELFF. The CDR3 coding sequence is TGTGCCAGCAGTGACCCCTTAGTGGGAGGTCGTGAGCTGTTTTTT.

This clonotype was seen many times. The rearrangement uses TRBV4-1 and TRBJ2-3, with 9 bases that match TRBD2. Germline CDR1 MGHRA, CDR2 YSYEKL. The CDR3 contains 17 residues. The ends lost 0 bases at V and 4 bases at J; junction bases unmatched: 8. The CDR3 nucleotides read TGCGCCAGCAGCCAAGATAGGGCGGGAGGGATGCCAGATACGCAGTATTTT. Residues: CASSQDRAGGMPDTQYF.

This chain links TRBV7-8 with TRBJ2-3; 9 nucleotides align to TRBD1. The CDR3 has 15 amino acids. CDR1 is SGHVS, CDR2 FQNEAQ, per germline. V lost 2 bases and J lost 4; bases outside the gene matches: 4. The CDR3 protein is CASSLLTGGSDTQYF. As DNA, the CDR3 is TGTGCCAGCAGCTTACTTACAGGGGGCTCAGATACGCAGTATTTT.

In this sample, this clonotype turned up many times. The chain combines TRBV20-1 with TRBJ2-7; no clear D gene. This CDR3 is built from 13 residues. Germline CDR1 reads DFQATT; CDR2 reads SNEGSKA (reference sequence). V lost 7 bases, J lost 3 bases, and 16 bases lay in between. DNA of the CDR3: TGCAGTGTCCCCGGACGGAGAAACTACGAGCAGTACTTC. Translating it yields CSVPGRRNYEQYF.

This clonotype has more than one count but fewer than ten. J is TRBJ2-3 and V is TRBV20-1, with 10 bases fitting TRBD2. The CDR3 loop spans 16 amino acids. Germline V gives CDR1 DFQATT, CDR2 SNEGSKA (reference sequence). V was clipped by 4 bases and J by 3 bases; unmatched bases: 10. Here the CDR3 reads CSATPGVAGGTDTQYF. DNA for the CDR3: TGCAGTGCTACCCCGGGGGTAGCGGGAGGTACAGATACGCAGTATTTT.

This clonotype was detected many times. The CDR3 nucleotides read TGTGCCAGCAGTGAAGTTGGGTGGTCGGCCTCGTCTAACTATGGCTACACCTTC. Translated: CASSEVGWSASSNYGYTF. This chain links TRBV6-1 with TRBJ1-2; D gene ambiguous. Germline loops: CDR1 MNHNS, CDR2 SASEGT. V was trimmed by 1 base and J by 0 bases, leaving 18 bases between them. The CDR3 is 18 amino acids.